One sample yielded the 28 T cell receptor beta chains listed below, sequenced in a study of early T cells in non-severe SARS-CoV-2 infection. TCRdb reanalysed the 5' RACE reads using MiXCR and keeps one entry per CDR3 protein. The data show tens of thousands of distinct CDR3 sequences, 7.5% to 9.5% seen once. The specimen was whole blood, collected at baseline. The receptors originated from an adult who was a healthcare worker with PCR-confirmed SARS-CoV-2 infection or an uninfected control (not recorded which).

This clonotype was seen ten or more times. The CDR3 protein is CASNPRDRRSNQPQHF. CDR3 coding DNA: TGTGCCAGCAACCCACGGGACAGAAGATCGAATCAGCCCCAGCATTTT. This chain connects TRBV6-6 to TRBJ1-5, with TRBD1 matching 7 bases. The V gene end was trimmed by 7 bases and the J gene end by 4 bases; junction bases not matched to a gene: 13. In germline, CDR1 is MNHNY, CDR2 SVGAGI (reference sequence). CDR3 size: 16 residues.

A few counts support this clonotype. The J gene is TRBJ2-7, the V gene TRBV20-1; D gene uncertain. Trimming cost V 0 bases and J 1 base, with 7 bases left between them. The CDR3 is made up of 13 amino acids. Germline V CDR1 and CDR2: DFQATT, SNEGSKA (reference sequence). DNA of the CDR3: TGCAGTGCTAGAGATCAAGTTTCCTACGAGCAGTACTTC. Amino acids: CSARDQVSYEQYF.

This clonotype was seen many times. The gene calls are TRBV7-9 and TRBJ2-1; D might be TRBD1 (5 bases). Germline V CDR1 and CDR2: SEHNR, FQNEAQ (reference sequence). Trimming removed 2 bases at V and 0 bases at J, with 14 bases between. The length of the CDR3 is 17 residues. CDR3 nucleotide sequence: TGTGCCAGCAGCTTATATTTCAGGGATAACTCCTACAATGAGCAGTTCTTC. It is translated as CASSLYFRDNSYNEQFF.

This clonotype was observed a few times. The chain joins TRBV3-1 to TRBJ1-6, with 8 positions matching TRBD1. Germline CDR1 and CDR2: LGHDT and YNNKEL (reference sequence). Trimming removed 4 bases from V and 9 bases from J; junction bases left unmatched: 11. The CDR3 has 16 amino acids. As DNA, the CDR3 is TGTGCCAGCAGCCCAGGCGGGACAGGCAGGATTTCACCCCTCCACTTT. It translates to CASSPGGTGRISPLHF.

This clonotype was counted many times. The chain uses TRBV4-2 and TRBJ2-3; the match to TRBD2 covers 13 bases. The V gene's germline CDR1 is LGHNA and CDR2 YNFKEQ. CDR3 length equals 16 residues. Unmatched junction bases numbered 5, after V lost 0 bases and J lost 8 bases. The CDR3 spells CASSQETSGRAVTQYF. Here the CDR3 DNA reads TGTGCCAGCAGCCAAGAAACTAGCGGGAGGGCAGTTACGCAGTATTTT.

This clonotype occurred many times. The chain uses TRBV7-2 and TRBJ2-1; D not certain. From germline, CDR1 is SGHTA and CDR2 FQGNSA. The V end was cut by 5 bases, the J end by 7 bases, with 21 bases between. The CDR3 runs 16 residues. Here the CDR3 DNA reads TGTGCCAGCAGCCGACGGGCCACCACGGCACGAAATGAGCAGTTCTTC. Encoded protein: CASSRRATTARNEQFF.

The chain is built from TRBV7-9 and TRBJ2-1; no reliable D call. Germline loops: CDR1 SEHNR, CDR2 FQNEAQ (reference sequence). The V end lost 5 bases, the J end lost 4 bases, and 15 bases lay between the germline ends. The length of the CDR3 is 15 residues. For the CDR3, the DNA is TGTGCCAGCAGCGTCGGCCGGGCCTCATACAATGAGCAGTTCTTC. Its translation: CASSVGRASYNEQFF.

This clonotype was detected ten times or more. The J gene is TRBJ2-7, the V gene TRBV25-1; D unresolved. The CDR3 extends over 13 amino acids. The V end lost 4 bases, the J end lost 7 bases, and 14 bases lay between the germline ends. Germline V gene sequence: CDR1 MGHDK, CDR2 SYGVNS. CDR3 bases: TGTGCCAGCAGTGGAATGGGGTCAAAGGAGCAGTACTTC. Translated, it gives CASSGMGSKEQYF.

In this sample, this clonotype turned up a few times. The rearrangement uses TRBV6-5 and TRBJ2-5, with TRBD1 identical over 7 bases. V was pared by 2 bases and J by 5 bases, with 11 bases of the junction left unmatched. The CDR3 loop spans 16 amino acids. Germline CDR1 MNHEY, CDR2 SVGAGI. The CDR3 protein is CASSYLTGRGRETQYF. The CDR3 DNA reads TGTGCCAGCAGTTACCTGACAGGGAGAGGGCGGGAGACCCAGTACTTC.

This clonotype was seen a few times. This chain uses TRBV20-1 with TRBJ2-7, with 8 bases fitting TRBD1. V was pared by 3 bases and J by 4 bases, with 11 bases of the junction left unmatched. CDR1 and CDR2 from the germline V gene are DFQATT and SNEGSKA (reference sequence). This CDR3 is 15 amino acids long. As DNA, the CDR3 is TGCAGTGCTAGGCAATCACAGGGGGTTGGGTACGAGCAGTACTTC. Its protein product is CSARQSQGVGYEQYF.

This clonotype appeared a few times. The gene calls are TRBV7-6 and TRBJ1-2; TRBD1 matches 7 bases. Unmatched junction bases numbered 7, after V lost 5 bases and J lost 4 bases. Germline CDR1 reads SGHVS; CDR2 reads FNYEAQ. This CDR3 has 14 amino acids. In nucleotides, the CDR3 is TGTGCCAGCAGCCCCAGGGGGGGGGTCTATGGCTACACCTTC. Its translation is CASSPRGGVYGYTF. The complete variable domain, with remaining parts taken from reference TRBV7-6 and TRBJ1-2, reads GAGVSQSPRYKVTKRGQDVALRCDPISGHVSLYWYRQALGQGPEFLTYFNYEAQQDKSGLPNDRFSAERPEGSISTLTIQRTEQRDSAMYRCASSPRGGVYGYTFGSGTRLTVV.

In this sample, this clonotype turned up many times. The gene calls are TRBV5-1 and TRBJ2-3; D gene ambiguous. The CDR3 is made up of 15 amino acids. Looked up from germline, CDR1 is SGHRS and CDR2 is YFSETQ. Trimming pared 4 bases from V and 1 base from J, leaving 13 bases between. The CDR3 loop is CASSADPARTDTQYF. CDR3 DNA sequence: TGCGCCAGCAGCGCCGACCCGGCACGCACAGATACGCAGTATTTT.

This chain joins TRBV3-1 and TRBJ2-7; weak D call: TRBD2 (6 bases). This CDR3 has 13 residues. Germline V gives CDR1 LGHDT, CDR2 YNNKEL (reference sequence). The ends were cut back, 2 bases at V and 2 bases at J, with 7 bases in the middle. CDR3 in DNA: TGTGCCAGCAGCCAATCGGGGGCCTACGAGCAGTACTTC. This sequence encodes CASSQSGAYEQYF.

For the CDR3, the DNA is TGTGCCAGCAGCTTGGGCAGTATGAACACTGAAGCTTTCTTT. Protein product: CASSLGSMNTEAFF. V is TRBV7-9 and J is TRBJ1-1; D unclear. CDR1 SEHNR and CDR2 FQNEAQ come from the germline V gene (reference sequence). V was pared by 3 bases and J by 0 bases, with 8 bases between. The CDR3 sequence is 14 residues long. The full variable domain, completed using reference TRBV7-9 and TRBJ1-1, is DTGVSQNPRHKITKRGQNVTFRCDPISEHNRLYWYRQTLGQGPEFLTYFQNEAQLEKSRLLSDRFSAERPKGSFSTLEIQRTEQGDSAMYLCASSLGSMNTEAFFGQGTRLTVV.

This clonotype appeared a few times. This sequence joins TRBV28 and TRBJ1-6; D gene ambiguous. Trimming shortened V by 5 bases and J by 4 bases, and 12 bases separated the two germline ends. The CDR3 is 15 amino acids. Germline V gene lookup returns CDR1 MDHEN and CDR2 SYDVKM. The CDR3 nucleotides are TGTGCCAGCAGTGATAACGGAGGGTATAATTCACCCCTCCACTTT. Amino acids: CASSDNGGYNSPLHF.

This clonotype was seen only a few times. V gene TRBV2 combines with J gene TRBJ2-3; the D is unclear. Trimming took 0 bases from V and 7 from J, leaving 5 bases between them. The CDR3 is made up of 12 amino acids. In germline, CDR1 is SNHLY, CDR2 FYNNEI. The CDR3 DNA sequence: TGTGCCAGCAGTGAAGCCCCCTATACGCAGTATTTT. Its translation is CASSEAPYTQYF. The complete variable domain, with remaining parts taken from reference TRBV2 and TRBJ2-3, reads EPEVTQTPSHQVTQMGQEVILRCVPISNHLYFYWYRQILGQKVEFLVSFYNNEISEKSEIFDDQFSVERPDGSNFTLKIRSTKLEDSAMYFCASSEAPYTQYFGPGTRLTVL.

The V call is TRBV30, the J call TRBJ1-1; 9 nucleotides agree with TRBD1. The CDR3 sequence is 13 residues long. Germline values: CDR1 GTSNPN, CDR2 SVGIG (reference sequence). Trimming took 5 bases from V and 11 from J; bases not matched to a gene: 12. For the CDR3, the DNA is TGTGCCTGGCAACCGGGACAGGGCCGGGGGGCTTTCTTT. Its translation is CAWQPGQGRGAFF.

This clonotype was seen a handful of times. The rearrangement links TRBV14 to TRBJ1-4; D is perhaps TRBD1 (6 bases). V lost 2 bases and J 7 bases, leaving 11 bases between the germline ends. This CDR3 comprises 14 residues. Germline CDR1 is SGHDN and CDR2 is FVKESK. CDR3 DNA: TGTGCCAGCAGCCAACAGGGGATGGGTGAAAAACTGTTTTTT. The encoded protein is CASSQQGMGEKLFF.

The sample holds a few counts of this clonotype. The chain joins TRBV5-6 to TRBJ1-1, with D perhaps matching TRBD1 (5 bases). CDR1 is SGHDT, CDR2 YYEEEE, per germline. The V gene lost 4 bases and the J gene lost 0 bases, with 13 bases spanning the gap. This CDR3 contains 15 residues. CDR3 residues: CASSGEQGMNTEAFF. CDR3 nucleotide sequence: TGTGCCAGCAGCGGCGAGCAGGGAATGAACACTGAAGCTTTCTTT.

The chain joins TRBV10-3 to TRBJ2-7; possible D gene TRBD2, 6 bases. Germline V lookup: CDR1 ENHRY, CDR2 SYGVKD. Trimming took off 11 bases at V and 6 bases at J, with 35 bases between the two ends. This CDR3 comprises 18 residues. The CDR3 protein is CAVKHGPGVSGVEGEQYF. CDR3 nucleotide sequence: TGTGCCGTCAAACACGGGCCTGGGGTTAGCGGAGTTGAAGGCGAGCAGTACTTC.

This clonotype was seen a few times. Here the CDR3 DNA reads TGTGCCAGCGGATCCACTAGGTCTGGGGAGCTGTTTTTT. Amino acid sequence: CASGSTRSGELFF. The chain combines TRBV6-1 with TRBJ2-2; tentative D call: TRBD2 (5 bases). This CDR3 is built from 13 residues. The V and J ends lost 8 bases and 8 bases respectively, with 15 bases between them. CDR1 is MNHNS and CDR2 is SASEGT in the germline V gene.

This clonotype was picked up a small number of times. This sequence joins TRBV30 and TRBJ1-5, with unresolved D. Trimming removed 1 base at V and 7 bases at J, with 8 bases between. Per the germline V gene, CDR1 is GTSNPN and CDR2 is SVGIG (reference sequence). The CDR3 contains 12 residues. The CDR3 region is CAWSGNFQPQHF. The CDR3 nucleotides are TGTGCCTGGAGTGGAAATTTCCAGCCCCAGCATTTT.

This clonotype was detected only a few times. The rearrangement links TRBV29-1 to TRBJ2-5; D is perhaps TRBD1 or TRBD2 (5 bases each). Trimming took off 7 bases at V and 7 bases at J, with 13 bases between the two ends. This CDR3 is built from 11 residues. The germline V gene has CDR1 SQVTM and CDR2 ANQGSEA. The CDR3: CSGVLGTTQYF. DNA of the CDR3: TGCAGCGGGGTGCTAGGGACGACCCAGTACTTC. Looking up the rest from reference TRBV29-1 and TRBJ2-5 gives the full variable domain: SAVISQKPSRDICQRGTSLTIQCQVDSQVTMMFWYRQQPGQSLTLIATANQGSEATYESGFVIDKFPISRPNLTFSTLTVSNMSPEDSSIYLCSGVLGTTQYFGPGTRLLVL.

This clonotype was detected ten times or more. The chain joins TRBV20-1 to TRBJ1-5; D unclear. V shed 1 base and J shed 0 bases, with 7 bases lying between them. This CDR3 contains 14 residues. From germline, CDR1 is DFQATT and CDR2 SNEGSKA (reference sequence). Written as DNA, the CDR3 is TGCAGTGCTAGAGCCGCTTATAGCAATCAGCCCCAGCATTTT. It translates to CSARAAYSNQPQHF.

The table lists this clonotype with many counts. This chain connects TRBV18 to TRBJ2-3; D might be TRBD1 or TRBD2, each matching 10 bases. Per the germline V gene, CDR1 is KGHSH and CDR2 is LQKENI. V shed 4 bases and J shed 0 bases, with 29 bases lying between them. CDR3 length equals 21 residues. The CDR3: CASSRFPTGGLAGASTDTQYF. CDR3 coding DNA: TGTGCCAGCTCACGCTTCCCGACAGGGGGCCTAGCGGGGGCTAGCACAGATACGCAGTATTTT.

This clonotype was recorded many times. This chain uses TRBV29-1 with TRBJ1-2; 8 bases are shared with TRBD1. The V gene's germline CDR1 is SQVTM and CDR2 ANQGSEA. The CDR3 contains 13 residues. J was trimmed by 2 bases and V by 5 bases; bases with no gene match: 4. The CDR3 loop reads CSVLGQGNYGYTF. As DNA, the CDR3 is TGCAGCGTTCTAGGACAGGGCAACTATGGCTACACCTTC.

The chain carries TRBV7-9 and TRBJ2-3; D ambiguous. Germline V CDR1 and CDR2: SEHNR, FQNEAQ (reference sequence). V was cut by 4 bases and J by 4 bases, with 6 bases left in between. This CDR3 has 12 amino acids. CDR3 residues: CASSSHPDTQYF. The DNA for the CDR3 is TGTGCCAGCAGCTCCCACCCAGATACGCAGTATTTT.

This clonotype has a count of ten or more. The CDR3 DNA reads as TGTGCCAGCAGCCGCCGGGACAGTAGAACTACCTACGAGCAGTACTTC. Translated, it gives CASSRRDSRTTYEQYF. The J gene is TRBJ2-7, the V gene TRBV7-8; 7 nucleotides agree with TRBD1. Trimming removed 5 bases from V and 2 bases from J; junction bases left unmatched: 12. The germline V gene encodes CDR1 SGHVS and CDR2 FQNEAQ. This CDR3 contains 16 residues.